The TCR beta chain described here comes from a study of blood T cell repertoires in COVID-19. Source study methods: For nucleated cells, counts were estimated from reference gene primer amplification. Using immunoSEQ multiplex PCR, the repertoire was profiled, and TCRdb retains in-frame clones only, with some absent. V and J calls and clone size are those listed in that table; D and trimming were worked out from the DNA. This sample has some 170,000 clones; approximately 80% occur once, and the top ten carry about 7%. Seattle researchers signed up patients amid active infection and tracked them longitudinally. V was pared by 4 bases and J by 5 bases, with 14 bases of the junction left unmatched. Germline-derived CDR1 and CDR2 are WNHNN and SYGVQD (reference sequence). CDR3 size: 19 residues. This clone was seen just once.

The sequence was obtained from a woman between 40 and 55 years old with COVID-19, enrolled during active disease. Sequencing was carried out using peripheral blood. The chain couples TRBV10-1 to TRBJ2-1, with 13 bases identical to TRBD2. CDR3 nucleotides: TGCGCCAGCAGTGGCGGGACTAGCGGGGTTTGGTTGATCGACAATGAGCAGTTCTTC. Amino acids: CASSGGTSGVWLIDNEQFF.